This TCR beta chain was captured in a study of shared clonotypes between healthy human individuals. About the research overall: Each donor's CD8 memory used one plate, CD8 naive two, each CD4 subset three. Study-wide results and caveats: Against clonotypes common to all four donors, non-shared ones had lower generation probabilities. Donor scarcity curtailed the genetic and exposure-history diversity represented herein.

Assay: immunoSEQ multiplex PCR; the TCRdb copy retains only in-frame clones and omits some. The data contain 650,000 to 800,000 clones, under 95% of them singletons. Details on this clone: Antigen: not known.

CD45RO-negative cells were positively selected for CCR7, leaving out terminally differentiated effector memory CD45RA+ cells. All participating donors were Caucasian adults from Nashville, Tennessee. The V gene lost 0 bases and the J gene lost 2 bases, with 11 bases spanning the gap. CDR3 length: 16 amino acids. CDR1 is SGHDN, CDR2 FVKESK, per germline. The V gene is TRBV14, the J gene TRBJ2-1; D ambiguous. Sequencing input: naive CD8+ T cells sorted from blood. The TCR originated in a man aged 25-45 years in good health. The DNA of the CDR3 is TGTGCCAGCAGCCAAGAGCGGCTGGTGGCCTACAATGAGCAGTTCTTC. This codes for CASSQERLVAYNEQFF. Full variable domain (outside the CDR3, taken from reference TRBV14 and TRBJ2-1): EAGVTQFPSHSVIEKGQTVTLRCDPISGHDNLYWYRRVMGKEIKFLLHFVKESKQDESGMPNNRFLAERTGGTYSTLKVQPAELEDSGVYFCASSQERLVAYNEQFFGPGTRLTVL.